A single sample gave rise to the 18 T cell receptor beta chains below, sequenced in a study of identical twins. From the 5' RACE reads, TCRdb called clonotypes with MiXCR, one entry per CDR3 protein. This sample carries some 1,700,000 distinct CDR3 sequences, around 33% of them seen once, and the ten largest clones take about 0.25%. The source material was cord blood. The receptors originated from a newborn girl in good health.

This clonotype was recorded a few times. The chain couples TRBV4-1 to TRBJ2-4, with D possibly matching TRBD1 (6 bases). The J call is uncertain, as TRBJ2-7 better fits the DNA end. The V gene's germline CDR1 is MGHRA and CDR2 YSYEKL. The CDR3 runs to 15 residues. This CDR3 is CASSQRQALGNEQYF. CDR3 in DNA: TGCGCCAGCAGCCAACGACAGGCGCTTGGGAACGAGCAGTACTTC.

The chain combines TRBV27 with TRBJ2-7; D unresolved. The germline V gene encodes CDR1 MNHEY and CDR2 SMNVEV (reference sequence). This CDR3 is 15 amino acids long. V shed 4 bases and J shed 5 bases, with 18 bases lying between them. CDR3 in amino acids: CASSYRVPGGDEQYF. The DNA of the CDR3 is TGTGCCAGCAGTTACCGGGTCCCAGGTGGGGACGAGCAGTACTTC.

The rearrangement links TRBV5-1 to TRBJ2-3; 13 bases match TRBD2. This CDR3 has 17 residues. Unmatched junction bases numbered 5, after V lost 0 bases and J lost 4 bases. CDR1 is SGHRS and CDR2 is YFSETQ in the germline V gene. The CDR3 here is CASSLAGLAGMADTQYF. In nucleotides, the CDR3 is TGCGCCAGCAGCTTGGCGGGACTAGCGGGAATGGCAGATACGCAGTATTTT.

The chain uses TRBV9 and TRBJ1-2, with unresolved D. Trimming cost V 4 bases and J 8 bases, with 15 bases left between them. The CDR3 totals 13 residues. Per germline, CDR1 SGDLS and CDR2 YYNGEE. The CDR3 sequence: CASSPKGPSGYTF. The CDR3 DNA follows: TGTGCCAGCAGCCCTAAAGGGCCCTCCGGCTACACCTTC.

V gene TRBV24-1 combines with J gene TRBJ2-1; D perhaps matches TRBD1 (5 bases). CDR3 length: 16 residues. Per germline, CDR1 KGHDR and CDR2 SFDVKD. V was cut by 3 bases and J by 2 bases, with 13 bases left in between. The CDR3 region is CATSDSSRGPYNEQFF. The CDR3 region has the DNA TGTGCCACCAGTGATAGCTCTAGGGGTCCCTACAATGAGCAGTTCTTC.

In its sample, this clonotype was seen a few times. CDR3 in amino acids: CAISGTGLNYGYTF. CDR3 coding DNA: TGTGCCATCAGCGGGACAGGGCTTAACTATGGCTACACCTTC. The chain joins TRBV10-3 to TRBJ1-2, with 9 bases identical to TRBD1. CDR1 and CDR2 (germline): ENHRY, SYGVKD. The CDR3 consists of 14 residues. V was clipped by 6 bases and J by 1 base; unmatched bases: 3.

This chain connects TRBV15 to TRBJ2-5, with a weak D call TRBD1 (5 bases). Germline V lookup: CDR1 LNHNV, CDR2 YYDKDF (reference sequence). Trimming stripped 5 bases from V and 11 bases from J, with 18 bases between. The CDR3 covers 13 residues. The CDR3 loop reads CATSAQGSNEQYF. The CDR3 coding sequence is TGTGCCACCAGCGCTCAGGGATCCAATGAGCAGTACTTC.

The chain employs TRBV6-1 and TRBJ1-5; D might be TRBD1 (5 bases). CDR1 and CDR2 from the germline V gene are MNHNS and SASEGT. V was pared by 3 bases and J by 5 bases, with 8 bases between. This CDR3 region has 13 residues. This CDR3 is CASSDSRDQPQHF. The CDR3 region has the DNA TGTGCCAGCAGTGATAGCAGGGATCAGCCCCAGCATTTT.

The rearrangement links TRBV2 to TRBJ1-4, with D maybe TRBD1 (6 bases). CDR3 size: 13 residues. The V end lost 11 bases, the J end lost 8 bases, and 18 bases lay between the germline ends. Germline CDR1 reads SNHLY; CDR2 reads FYNNEI. The CDR3 bases are TGTGCCTCTAACAGGGTGAGGAGGGAAAAACTGTTTTTT. Translating it yields CASNRVRREKLFF.

In regard to this clonotype: A much larger clone lies a single base off, so this may be a read error. J is TRBJ2-7 and V is TRBV7-7; 7 positions agree with TRBD1. The CDR3 contains 14 residues. The germline gives CDR1 SSHAT, CDR2 FNYEAQ (reference sequence). The CDR3 DNA is TGTGCTAGCAACCTGTCCCGGGACAGCTACGAGCAGTACTTC. Its protein is CASNLSRDSYEQYF.

The chain couples TRBV5-6 to TRBJ2-7; maybe TRBD1 (5 bases). This CDR3 has 15 amino acids. V lost 1 base, J lost 6 bases, and 17 bases lay in between. CDR1 is SGHDT, CDR2 YYEEEE, per germline. In DNA, the CDR3 is TGTGCCAGCAGCTTGACAGGACGATTAGAAGGCGAGCAGTACTTC. Its translation: CASSLTGRLEGEQYF.

The chain is built from TRBV3-1 and TRBJ2-5, with D tentatively TRBD1 (5 bases). The V and J ends lost 0 bases and 11 bases respectively, with 10 bases between them. CDR1 and CDR2 (germline): LGHDT, YNNKEL (reference sequence). The CDR3 is made up of 12 amino acids. The CDR3 sequence: CASSQDDAGQYF. The CDR3 bases are TGTGCCAGCAGCCAAGATGACGCAGGGCAGTACTTC.

This chain links TRBV7-9 with TRBJ2-7; D remains ambiguous. The CDR3 is made up of 15 amino acids. CDR1 is SEHNR, CDR2 FQNEAQ, per germline (reference sequence). V was trimmed by 8 bases and J by 7 bases, leaving 24 bases between them. CDR3 in DNA: TGTGCCAGCGGTTCCTTCATGAGGTCCTACAATGAGCAGTACTTC. Translated: CASGSFMRSYNEQYF.

The table lists this clonotype with a few counts. This sequence joins TRBV7-9 and TRBJ2-3; D perhaps matches TRBD1 (7 bases). V lost 1 base and J 4 bases, leaving 15 bases between the germline ends. The CDR3 consists of 16 residues. Germline CDR1 and CDR2: SEHNR and FQNEAQ (reference sequence). CDR3 nucleotides: TGTGCCAGCAGCTTAGGCCGACAGGGAGGCGCAGATACGCAGTATTTT. It specifies CASSLGRQGGADTQYF.

This clonotype has more than one count but fewer than ten. The chain has TRBV28 and TRBJ2-3; the D is unclear. From germline, CDR1 is MDHEN and CDR2 SYDVKM. The CDR3 totals 13 residues. Trimming removed 7 bases from V and 2 bases from J, with 10 bases in between. The CDR3 region has the DNA TGTGCCAGCACCATCCCGTTCACAGATACGCAGTATTTT. This encodes CASTIPFTDTQYF.

The chain couples TRBV21-1 to TRBJ2-4; the D call TRBD1 from the table was never checked on the DNA. TRBV21-1 is a known pseudogene. The CDR3 has 12 amino acids. DNA of the CDR3: TGTGCCAGCAGCAAAGATGGACAGGGCCCGTACTTC. This gives the protein CASSKDGQGPYF.

The chain is built from TRBV5-1 and TRBJ2-1, with D perhaps TRBD2 (7 bases). V lost 2 bases to trimming and J lost 3 bases, with 12 bases between them. Looked up from germline, CDR1 is SGHRS and CDR2 is YFSETQ. This CDR3 contains 15 residues. The CDR3 loop reads CASSLTAGHYNEQFF. The CDR3 region has the DNA TGCGCCAGCAGCTTAACAGCGGGACACTACAATGAGCAGTTCTTC.

V usage is TRBV5-6 and J usage is TRBJ1-4; TRBD1 matches 8 bases. This CDR3 contains 15 residues. V lost 4 bases, J lost 6 bases, and 8 bases stayed unmatched. Per the germline V gene, CDR1 is SGHDT and CDR2 is YYEEEE. CDR3 amino acids: CASSEGTGLYEKLFF. In DNA, the CDR3 is TGTGCCAGCAGCGAAGGGACAGGATTATATGAAAAACTGTTTTTT.